Below, 13 T cell receptor beta chains from the same sample are listed, as sequenced in a study of T cell clonality in common variable immunodeficiency (dated by TCRdb to the mid-2010s). Libraries were made using the immunoSEQ multiplex PCR assay. Sourced from immuneACCESS, this table was stored by TCRdb with only in-frame sequences that have V and J called. A share of the clones is absent; for the studies checked, an unresolved V gene accounts for under half, and the remainder has no known explanation. The data for this sample show about 64,000 clones, each detected more than once. The ten most abundant clones make up 1.5% to 2% of the sample. The sequenced sample consisted of peripheral blood mononuclear cells. These TCRs come from a person aged 18 to 75 in good health.

This clone was detected many times. The read finishes 3 residues shy of the CDR3 end, and the germline J gene is used to complete it. The genes are TRBV29-1 and TRBJ1-3, with D perhaps matching TRBD1 (6 bases). The CDR3 covers 12 residues. Germline assignment: CDR1 SQVTM and CDR2 ANQGSEA. The V gene lost 7 bases and the J gene lost 4 bases, with 11 bases spanning the gap. The sequenced CDR3 bases are TGCAGCGCTGGACAGTCCGGAAACACC. Its protein product is CSAGQSGNT. The whole CDR3 sequence is CSAGQSGNTIYF.

As for this clone: The CDR3 is cut off 3 residues early in the read; its end comes from the germline J gene. The V call is TRBV10-2, the J call TRBJ2-7; D perhaps matches TRBD1 (6 bases). The germline V gene encodes CDR1 WSHSY and CDR2 SAAADI. V was trimmed by 6 bases and J by 6 bases, leaving 12 bases between them. This CDR3 has 12 residues. CDR3 DNA, as far as it was read: TGCGCCAGCAGACAGGGAAGAGGCGAG. It yields the protein CASRQGRGE. The whole CDR3 reads CASRQGRGEQYF.

This clone came up many times. The read gets to within 3 residues of the CDR3 end, and the germline J gene fills in the rest. This chain joins TRBV30 and TRBJ1-2; 7 bases map to TRBD1. The CDR3 has 11 residues. V lost 5 bases to trimming and J lost 7 bases; unmatched junction nucleotides: 4. The germline gives CDR1 GTSNPN, CDR2 SVGIG (reference sequence). CDR3 bases read: TGTGCCTGGTCTCAGGGGGGTGGC. It codes for CAWSQGGG. The entire CDR3 is CAWSQGGGYTF.

At least ten counts were recorded for this clone. Sequencing ends 3 residues short of the CDR3 end; the germline J gene provides the rest. The chain carries TRBV5-4 and TRBJ2-7; D is possibly TRBD2 (6 bases). The V gene's germline CDR1 is SGHNT and CDR2 YYREEE (reference sequence). The CDR3 is made up of 13 amino acids. V was pared by 5 bases and J by 4 bases, with 13 bases between. Partial CDR3 DNA: TGTGCCAGCAGGAAGGGACTTACTTACGAG. Its protein product is CASRKGLTYE. The full CDR3 is CASRKGLTYEQYF. Combining the CDR3 with reference TRBV5-4 and TRBJ2-7 gives the whole variable domain ETGVTQSPTHLIKTRGQQVTLRCSSQSGHNTVSWYQQALGQGPQFIFQYYREEENGRGNFPPRFSGLQFPNYSSELNVNALELDDSALYLCASRKGLTYEQYFGPGTRLTVT.

This clone was found many times. The CDR3 end lies 3 residues beyond the end of the read and is filled in from the germline J gene. The V and J genes are TRBV5-1 and TRBJ2-1; TRBD1 matches at 9 bases. The V segment lost 4 bases and the J segment 9 bases; nucleotides outside the gene matches: 11. The germline V gene encodes CDR1 SGHRS and CDR2 YFSETQ. The CDR3 has 15 residues. CDR3 sequence reads: CASSPPGQGVSEQFF. CDR3 DNA, as far as it was read: TGCGCCAGCAGCCCCCCGGGACAGGGAGTAAGTGAG. The complete variable domain, with remaining parts taken from reference TRBV5-1 and TRBJ2-1, reads KAGVTQTPRYLIKTRGQQVTLSCSPISGHRSVSWYQQTPGQGLQFLFEYFSETQRNKGNFPGRFSGRQFSNSRSEMNVSTLELGDSALYLCASSPPGQGVSEQFFGPGTRLTVL.

This clone has a count of ten or more. The read ends 3 residues before the CDR3 terminus; that terminus is restored from the germline J gene. The V and J genes are TRBV20-1 and TRBJ2-1, with a tentative D call TRBD2 (5 bases). Germline CDR1 and CDR2: DFQATT and SNEGSKA (reference sequence). The CDR3 spans 15 residues. Trimming cost V 2 bases and J 2 bases, with 13 bases left between them. Here the CDR3 reads CSARKSGLTYNEQFF. Incomplete CDR3 DNA: TGCAGTGCTAGAAAAAGCGGTCTAACCTACAATGAG.

This clone was detected many times. The observed sequence ends 3 residues before the CDR3 terminus, with the missing tail filled in from the germline J gene. V and J are TRBV6-2 or TRBV6-3 and TRBJ1-2; the match to TRBD1 covers 9 bases. With 4 bases clipped from V and 7 bases from J, the junction kept 4 bases outside the gene matches. CDR1 and CDR2 from the germline V gene are MNHEY and SVGEGT. CDR3 length equals 13 residues. The CDR3 sequence is CASSSPGQGGYTF. The CDR3 bases that were read are TGTGCCAGCAGTTCCCCGGGACAGGGTGGC.

This clone was counted many times. The observed sequence ends 3 residues before the CDR3 terminus, with the missing tail filled in from the germline J gene. The chain couples TRBV5-4 to TRBJ1-2, with D uncertain. The V gene's germline CDR1 is SGHNT and CDR2 YYREEE (reference sequence). This CDR3 is 14 amino acids long. The CDR3 protein is CASSPVVGGRGYTF. The sequenced CDR3 bases are TGTGCCAGCAGCCCGGTCGTTGGCGGGCGAGGC.

This clone was counted ten times or more. The read falls 3 residues short of the CDR3 end, and the missing part is taken from the germline J gene. The chain joins TRBV10-3 to TRBJ1-2, with TRBD1 matching over 9 bases. This CDR3 spans 14 amino acids. V lost 2 bases and J lost 6; bases outside the gene matches: 4. Germline CDR1 is ENHRY and CDR2 is SYGVKD. The sequenced part of the CDR3 DNA is TGTGCCATCAGTGAGAAACAGGGGGCGAATGGC. This gives the protein CAISEKQGANG. In full, the CDR3 is CAISEKQGANGYTF.

This clone was detected ten times or more. The read comes to an end 3 residues before the CDR3 does, leaving the germline J gene to fill in the end. The chain uses TRBV4-2 and TRBJ2-3; 12 bases agree with TRBD2. Looked up from germline, CDR1 is LGHNA and CDR2 is YNFKEQ. The CDR3 sequence is 18 residues long. V trimming: 1 base; J trimming: 4 bases; junction bases outside the gene matches: 9. The sequenced CDR3 bases are TGTGCCAGCAGCCAAGGGGCTAGCGGGAGGGCCCCCTCAGATACG. Translated, it gives CASSQGASGRAPSDT. The whole CDR3 reads CASSQGASGRAPSDTQYF.

This clone has at least ten counts. The CDR3 end lies 3 residues beyond the end of the read and is filled in from the germline J gene. The chain links TRBV20-1 to TRBJ2-7; 9 bases match TRBD2. This CDR3 contains 14 residues. V trimming: 5 bases; J trimming: 2 bases; junction bases outside the gene matches: 7. Per germline, CDR1 DFQATT and CDR2 SNEGSKA (reference sequence). Incomplete CDR3 DNA: TGCAGTGCTCAAAGACTAGCGGTTGCCTACGAG. Protein product: CSAQRLAVAYE. The full CDR3 is CSAQRLAVAYEQYF.

This clone was recorded many times. Read coverage stops 3 residues before the CDR3 terminus; the germline J gene supplies the remainder. The V and J genes are TRBV20-1 and TRBJ1-2; D gene uncertain. The CDR3 sequence is 13 residues long. Looked up from germline, CDR1 is DFQATT and CDR2 is SNEGSKA (reference sequence). V was trimmed by 3 bases and J by 1 base, leaving 9 bases between them. CDR3 amino acids: CSARAPSNYGYTF. Incomplete CDR3 DNA: TGCAGTGCTAGGGCACCCAGTAACTATGGC.

This clone was observed at least ten times. The read is 3 residues too short to cover the CDR3 end, so that end is filled in from the germline J gene. This chain uses TRBV5-1 with TRBJ2-1; D perhaps matches TRBD2 (6 bases). Germline V gene data show CDR1 as SGHRS and CDR2 as YFSETQ. The CDR3 totals 16 residues. V was cut by 3 bases and J by 0 bases, with 13 bases left in between. CDR3 DNA (partial): TGCGCCAGCAGCTGGGGTGCGGGGAGCTCCTACAATGAG. Translated, it gives CASSWGAGSSYNE. The complete CDR3 protein is CASSWGAGSSYNEQFF.